This T cell receptor beta chain was documented in a study of blood T cell repertoires in COVID-19. For the study at large: The samples span acute and convalescent COVID-19 from the United States, Italy and Spain. PBMCs, B-cell-depleted T cells, or T cells were the source of the cDNA or gDNA that made up the material.

TCRdb keeps only in-frame clones here, not all; method: immunoSEQ multiplex PCR. The data show 200,000 to 300,000 clones, 84% seen once. The trim removed 3 bases at V and 7 bases at J, leaving 10 bases unmatched. Germline lookup yields CDR1 MNHNS and CDR2 SASEGT. This CDR3 has 15 amino acids. Sequences were obtained from peripheral blood. The chain has TRBV6-1 and TRBJ1-2; 8 bases map to TRBD1. The sequence derives from a woman in her 40s who had recovered from COVID-19. CDR3 region: CASSDQGQGVFGYTF. The CDR3 DNA sequence: TGTGCCAGCAGTGATCAAGGACAGGGAGTATTTGGCTACACCTTC.